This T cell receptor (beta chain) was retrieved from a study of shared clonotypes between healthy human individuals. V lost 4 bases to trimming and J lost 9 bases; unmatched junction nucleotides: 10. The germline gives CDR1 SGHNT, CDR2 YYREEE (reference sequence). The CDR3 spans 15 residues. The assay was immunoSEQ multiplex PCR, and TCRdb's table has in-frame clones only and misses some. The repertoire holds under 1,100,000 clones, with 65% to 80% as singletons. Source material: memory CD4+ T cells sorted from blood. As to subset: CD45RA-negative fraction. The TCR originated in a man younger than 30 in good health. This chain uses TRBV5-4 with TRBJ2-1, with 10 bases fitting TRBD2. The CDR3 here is CASSPGTSEGSEQFF. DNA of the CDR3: TGTGCCAGCAGCCCCGGGACTAGCGAGGGGAGTGAGCAGTTCTTC.